The 20 T cell receptor beta chains below were found in one sample sequenced in a study of T cell repertoires in cytomegalovirus infection. TCRdb reprocessed the reads via MiXCR and lists one record per CDR3 protein. The data hold about 300,000 distinct CDR3 sequences, with 20% to 30% observed a single time. Sequenced material: PBMCs. These receptors all come from a human donor in good health (CMV status not recorded). Some clones in this sample may be carry-over from other donors' samples.

The rearrangement joins TRBV7-2 to TRBJ1-4; D remains unclear. This CDR3 contains 14 residues. Per the germline V gene, CDR1 is SGHTA and CDR2 is FQGNSA. The V and J ends lost 3 bases and 5 bases respectively, with 10 bases between them. In nucleotides, the CDR3 is TGTGCCAGCAGCTTTTGGACGGAGAATGAAAAACTGTTTTTT. It specifies CASSFWTENEKLFF.

The chain carries TRBV29-1 and TRBJ2-3; TRBD2 matches at 10 bases. This CDR3 contains 15 residues. Unmatched junction bases numbered 7, after V lost 4 bases and J lost 3 bases. Germline values: CDR1 SQVTM, CDR2 ANQGSEA. Here the CDR3 reads CSVGGLAGETDTQYF. The CDR3 nucleotides read TGCAGCGTTGGGGGCCTAGCGGGAGAAACAGATACGCAGTATTTT.

This clonotype was recorded a few times. V gene TRBV14 combines with J gene TRBJ2-1; D gene unclear. CDR1 and CDR2 from the germline V gene are SGHDN and FVKESK. The CDR3 consists of 15 residues. Trimming stripped 2 bases from V and 2 bases from J, with 10 bases between. CDR3 DNA sequence: TGTGCCAGCAGCCAACGTAATGCCCCCTACAATGAGCAGTTCTTC. The encoded protein is CASSQRNAPYNEQFF.

This clonotype appeared a few times. The chain links TRBV29-1 to TRBJ2-1; D ambiguous. This CDR3 comprises 11 residues. V was clipped by 2 bases and J by 6 bases, with 5 bases between them. CDR1 is SQVTM, CDR2 ANQGSEA, per germline. The CDR3 protein is CSVEQFNEQFF. The DNA for the CDR3 is TGCAGCGTTGAACAGTTCAATGAGCAGTTCTTC.

A few counts support this clonotype. The V call is TRBV20-1, the J call TRBJ1-4; no definite D call. Germline CDR1 and CDR2: DFQATT and SNEGSKA (reference sequence). The CDR3 is 15 residues long. The V end was cut by 6 bases, the J end by 3 bases, with 17 bases between. Here the CDR3 reads CSAPAPTGANEKLFF. The CDR3 bases are TGCAGTGCCCCGGCGCCGACCGGGGCTAATGAAAAACTGTTTTTT.

The J gene is TRBJ1-1, the V gene TRBV6-8, with a weak D call TRBD1 (5 bases). Germline V CDR1 and CDR2: MNHGY, SAAAGT. V dropped 2 bases and J dropped 8 bases, with 12 bases sitting between them. The CDR3 runs to 13 residues. CDR3 loop: CASSYGMRDEAFF. Here the CDR3 DNA reads TGTGCCAGCAGTTACGGGATGCGGGACGAAGCTTTCTTT.

V and J are TRBV12-3 or TRBV12-4 and TRBJ1-6; TRBD1 is a possible D gene (5 bases). V was shortened by 3 bases and J by 2 bases, with 8 bases between the two germline ends. The CDR3 length is 15 residues. As DNA, the CDR3 is TGTGCCAGCAGTTTGGGCAGGGCCTATAATTCACCCCTCCACTTT. Translation gives CASSLGRAYNSPLHF.

This clonotype came up a few times. This chain joins TRBV7-9 and TRBJ1-1, with D uncertain. CDR1 is SEHNR and CDR2 is FQNEAQ in the germline V gene (reference sequence). V gave up 4 bases and J gave up 4 bases, with 13 bases separating them. The CDR3 runs to 14 residues. CDR3: CASSSPGRVTEAFF. For the CDR3, the DNA is TGTGCCAGCAGCTCCCCCGGAAGGGTCACTGAAGCTTTCTTT.

The rearrangement joins TRBV5-1 to TRBJ2-7; TRBD1 matches 8 bases. This CDR3 has 15 amino acids. CDR1 is SGHRS and CDR2 is YFSETQ in the germline V gene. With 3 bases clipped from V and 3 bases from J, the junction kept 8 bases outside the gene matches. CDR3 sequence reads: CASSSTGVAVYEQYF. DNA for the CDR3: TGCGCCAGCAGCTCGACAGGGGTTGCGGTCTACGAGCAGTACTTC.

This clonotype occurred many times. This sequence joins TRBV7-2 and TRBJ2-2, with D perhaps matching TRBD1 or TRBD2 (5 bases each). Germline CDR1 reads SGHTA; CDR2 reads FQGNSA. The length of the CDR3 is 13 residues. Trimming stripped 6 bases from V and 4 bases from J, with 9 bases between. CDR3 bases: TGTGCCAGCAGTCCGGGGCCCACCGGGGAGCTGTTTTTT. Protein sequence: CASSPGPTGELFF. The full variable domain, rest sourced from reference TRBV7-2 and TRBJ2-2, is GAGVSQSPSNKVTEKGKDVELRCDPISGHTALYWYRQSLGQGLEFLIYFQGNSAPDKSGLPSDRFSAERTGGSVSTLTIQRTQQEDSAVYLCASSPGPTGELFFGEGSRLTVL.

This clonotype appeared many times. This chain links TRBV28 with TRBJ2-2; D tentatively reads TRBD1 or TRBD2 (5 bases each). The V gene lost 7 bases and the J gene lost 0 bases, with 12 bases spanning the gap. This CDR3 comprises 15 residues. Germline V CDR1 and CDR2: MDHEN, SYDVKM. Written as DNA, the CDR3 is TGTGCCAGCACCCCTGGGACCTCGAACACCGGGGAGCTGTTTTTT. Its protein product is CASTPGTSNTGELFF. Supplemented by reference TRBV28 and TRBJ2-2, the full variable domain reads DVKVTQSSRYLVKRTGEKVFLECVQDMDHENMFWYRQDPGLGLRLIYFSYDVKMKEKGDIPEGYSVSREKKERFSLILESASTNQTSMYLCASTPGTSNTGELFFGEGSRLTVL.

This rearrangement joins TRBV29-1 to TRBJ2-7, with 9 bases fitting TRBD1. This CDR3 spans 13 amino acids. Germline loops: CDR1 SQVTM, CDR2 ANQGSEA. V was clipped by 5 bases and J by 2 bases; unmatched bases: 4. The CDR3 sequence is CSVRDRVTYEQYF. The CDR3 DNA sequence: TGCAGCGTTCGGGACAGGGTGACCTACGAGCAGTACTTC.

This clonotype turned up a few times. This chain joins TRBV5-4 and TRBJ2-1; TRBD1 or TRBD2 may be the D gene (7 bases each). The CDR3 consists of 16 residues. V lost 4 bases and J lost 3, with 17 bases in between. Germline CDR1 SGHNT, CDR2 YYREEE (reference sequence). The CDR3 nucleotides read TGTGCCAGCAGCCAGGGGGGGCGCGGGGACTACAATGAGCAGTTCTTC. This translates into CASSQGGRGDYNEQFF.

The J gene is TRBJ1-2, the V gene TRBV19; 7 bases match TRBD1. Germline CDR1 reads LNHDA; CDR2 reads SQIVND (reference sequence). J gave up 0 bases and V 5 bases, and 12 bases lay outside the gene matches. This CDR3 is 17 amino acids long. DNA for the CDR3: TGTGCCAGTAGTCTAAGACAGGGAGATCCATCTAACTATGGCTACACCTTC. Translated, it gives CASSLRQGDPSNYGYTF.

This chain joins TRBV12-3 or TRBV12-4 and TRBJ2-3, with 8 bases matching TRBD1. The CDR3 runs to 14 residues. The junction had 7 bases not matched to a gene; V was cut back by 7 bases and J by 4 bases. The CDR3 coding sequence is TGTGCCAGCACCAAGGACAGGGTGTCAGATACGCAGTATTTT. Its protein product is CASTKDRVSDTQYF.

This chain links TRBV7-9 with TRBJ2-1; 10 bases map to TRBD1. In germline, CDR1 is SEHNR, CDR2 FQNEAQ (reference sequence). The CDR3 is made up of 15 amino acids. V lost 4 bases, J lost 9 bases, and 9 bases stayed unmatched. CDR3 amino acids: CASSSLDRGVSEQFF. In DNA, the CDR3 is TGTGCCAGCAGCTCGCTGGACAGGGGGGTCAGTGAGCAGTTCTTC.

This sequence joins TRBV19 and TRBJ1-1; tentative D call: TRBD1 (5 bases). There are 12 residues in the CDR3. V dropped 7 bases and J dropped 4 bases, with 10 bases sitting between them. Germline-derived CDR1 and CDR2 are LNHDA and SQIVND (reference sequence). CDR3 bases: TGTGCCAGTACCCCCGGGGGCACTGAAGCTTTCTTT. Residues: CASTPGGTEAFF.

At least ten counts were recorded for this clonotype. This rearrangement joins TRBV28 to TRBJ2-7; D gene unclear. CDR1 is MDHEN and CDR2 is SYDVKM in the germline V gene. The CDR3 spans 13 residues. Deletions cut 4 bases from V and 3 bases from J, with 10 bases between. CDR3 in amino acids: CASSSPQNYEQYF. The CDR3 coding sequence is TGTGCCAGCAGTTCTCCACAGAACTACGAGCAGTACTTC. Full variable domain (missing parts from reference TRBV28 and TRBJ2-7): DVKVTQSSRYLVKRTGEKVFLECVQDMDHENMFWYRQDPGLGLRLIYFSYDVKMKEKGDIPEGYSVSREKKERFSLILESASTNQTSMYLCASSSPQNYEQYFGPGTRLTVT.

This rearrangement joins TRBV7-6 to TRBJ2-5, with D perhaps being TRBD1 or TRBD2 (5 bases each). V lost 5 bases and J lost 5, with 12 bases in between. This CDR3 is 13 amino acids long. CDR1 SGHVS and CDR2 FNYEAQ come from the germline V gene. This chain's CDR3 is CASSLGPWETQYF. The CDR3 DNA sequence: TGTGCCAGCAGCCTGGGACCCTGGGAGACCCAGTACTTC.

The table lists this clonotype with a few counts. The V gene is TRBV2, the J gene TRBJ2-5; D remains unclear. Germline V lookup: CDR1 SNHLY, CDR2 FYNNEI. Trimming removed 4 bases at V and 5 bases at J, with 11 bases between. CDR3 length: 13 residues. The CDR3 region has the DNA TGTGCCAGCAGTGTGGAGTTCACGGAGACCCAGTACTTC. Protein: CASSVEFTETQYF.